The clone carrying this T cell receptor (beta chain) occurred many times. Antigen: not known. This entry belongs to a study of neurological immune-mediated disorders. Study results and limitations: While HTLV-1-associated myelopathy showed the greatest TCR clonal expansion, multiple sclerosis showed the least, falling below healthy controls.

V was clipped by 0 bases and J by 5 bases; unmatched bases: 10. CDR3 length: 18 residues. The cDNA was synthesized by means of template-switch 5'RACE, which was carried out with 10-nucleotide random UMIs. One entry per CDR3 protein results from TCRdb running MiXCR on the 5' RACE reads. The sample gives about 65,000 distinct CDR3 sequences, 3.5% to 4.5% of which show up once; roughly 2.5% is in the top ten. This TCR derives from a man in his fifties with multiple sclerosis. V is TRBV12-3 or TRBV12-4 and J is TRBJ2-3, with 11 bases fitting TRBD2. The sample was PBMCs. CDR3 loop: CASSLALQLAGARDTQYF. The DNA of the CDR3 is TGTGCCAGCAGTTTAGCGCTTCAACTAGCGGGGGCCCGAGATACGCAGTATTTT.